A single sample gave rise to the 15 T cell receptor beta chains below, sequenced in a study of T cell repertoires in cytomegalovirus infection. Antigen specificity for these receptors is unknown. TCRdb redid the calling of the reads with MiXCR, one entry per CDR3 protein. The sample lists about 220,000 distinct CDR3 sequences, approximately 40% seen once, with roughly three fifths in the top ten. The material was CD8+ T cells from cultured PBMCs, obtained from culture after CMV antigen stimulation. The receptors derive from a human donor in good health (CMV status not recorded). Some clones in this sample may be carry-over from other donors' samples.

This chain links TRBV29-1 with TRBJ1-2, with 8 bases aligning to TRBD1. The trim removed 4 bases at V and 3 bases at J, leaving 10 bases unmatched. The CDR3 loop spans 15 amino acids. Germline loops: CDR1 SQVTM, CDR2 ANQGSEA. The CDR3 coding sequence is TGCAGCGTTGGGGGAGCAAGGACAGGGCACTATGGCTACACCTTC. Residues: CSVGGARTGHYGYTF.

This clonotype was seen a handful of times. The chain uses TRBV6-6 and TRBJ2-7; D is unresolved. The CDR3 loop spans 15 amino acids. V lost 3 bases and J lost 7, with 19 bases in between. Germline V gene data show CDR1 as MNHNY and CDR2 as SVGAGI (reference sequence). The CDR3 here is CASSYWDHGIMEQYF. The CDR3 DNA follows: TGTGCCAGCAGTTATTGGGATCACGGAATTATGGAGCAGTACTTC.

The rearrangement joins TRBV7-9 to TRBJ2-7; D not resolved. CDR1 is SEHNR, CDR2 FQNEAQ, per germline (reference sequence). V was pared by 7 bases and J by 0 bases, with 13 bases between. This CDR3 region has 14 residues. In nucleotides, the CDR3 is TGTGCCAGCACCTCCGAAGGGAACTCCTACGAGCAGTACTTC. Translating gives CASTSEGNSYEQYF. Looking up the rest from reference TRBV7-9 and TRBJ2-7 gives the full variable domain: DTGVSQNPRHKITKRGQNVTFRCDPISEHNRLYWYRQTLGQGPEFLTYFQNEAQLEKSRLLSDRFSAERPKGSFSTLEIQRTEQGDSAMYLCASTSEGNSYEQYFGPGTRLTVT.

This clonotype has a handful of counts. The chain couples TRBV7-9 to TRBJ1-1; D not resolved. V dropped 5 bases and J dropped 6 bases, with 13 bases sitting between them. CDR1 is SEHNR and CDR2 is FQNEAQ in the germline V gene (reference sequence). The CDR3 covers 13 residues. The CDR3 DNA is TGTGCCAGCAGCCCCGGCGTGGGTCCTGAAGCTTTCTTT. Its protein product is CASSPGVGPEAFF.

The chain joins TRBV5-6 to TRBJ2-1; the match to TRBD2 covers 11 bases. This CDR3 has 16 amino acids. CDR1 is SGHDT and CDR2 is YYEEEE in the germline V gene. Germline trimming cut 5 bases from V and 8 bases from J; bases unmatched to any gene: 12. The CDR3: CASSLLTSGSQDEQFF. CDR3 DNA: TGTGCCAGCAGTCTGCTAACTAGCGGGAGTCAGGATGAGCAGTTCTTC.

This clonotype was counted only a few times. The chain links TRBV28 to TRBJ2-7; D perhaps matches TRBD1 (5 bases). Germline V gives CDR1 MDHEN, CDR2 SYDVKM. The CDR3 runs to 15 residues. V dropped 7 bases and J dropped 2 bases, with 18 bases sitting between them. The CDR3 sequence: CASTGPLQGAYEQYF. DNA for the CDR3: TGTGCCAGCACAGGGCCACTTCAAGGGGCCTACGAGCAGTACTTC.

The chain uses TRBV12-5 and TRBJ2-1; 8 positions agree with TRBD1. V dropped 5 bases and J dropped 7; count of bases not matched to a gene: 7. The CDR3 length is 14 residues. Germline V gene lookup returns CDR1 LGHNT and CDR2 FRNRAP. The CDR3 DNA sequence: TGTGCTAGTGGTGGACAGGGAAGGGGGAATGAGCAGTTCTTC. Encoded protein: CASGGQGRGNEQFF.

The chain employs TRBV27 and TRBJ1-5; tentative D call: TRBD1 (5 bases). This CDR3 region has 16 residues. Germline V CDR1 and CDR2: MNHEY, SMNVEV (reference sequence). V dropped 3 bases and J dropped 4 bases, with 16 bases sitting between them. CDR3 sequence reads: CASSFSRDGGNQPQHF. The CDR3 DNA reads as TGTGCCAGCAGTTTCTCCCGGGACGGGGGAAATCAGCCCCAGCATTTT.

CDR3 bases: TGTGCCAGCAGCCCAAACCATCCGAACAGGGGGCTCACTAACTATGGCTACACCTTC. This codes for CASSPNHPNRGLTNYGYTF. The chain carries TRBV7-4 and TRBJ1-2; 9 bases are a match to TRBD1. Germline CDR1 SGHVT, CDR2 SQSDAQ. The CDR3 covers 19 residues. V lost 5 bases, J lost 0 bases, and 16 bases stayed unmatched.

This clonotype was seen more than once but under ten times. The chain joins TRBV11-2 to TRBJ1-2; the D gene is possibly TRBD1 (6 bases). The germline gives CDR1 SGHAT, CDR2 FQNNGV. Trimming took 5 bases from V and 3 from J, leaving 19 bases between them. The CDR3 runs to 16 residues. The CDR3 sequence: CASSALAGGADYGYTF. In DNA form, the CDR3 reads TGTGCCAGCAGCGCCTTGGCGGGGGGCGCAGACTATGGCTACACCTTC.

This clonotype was observed a few times. This chain joins TRBV12-5 and TRBJ2-3; 9 bases line up with TRBD2. Germline trimming cut 0 bases from V and 0 bases from J; bases unmatched to any gene: 4. There are 17 residues in the CDR3. CDR1 is LGHNT and CDR2 is FRNRAP in the germline V gene. As DNA, the CDR3 is TGTGCTAGTGGTTTGGTAATAGCGGGAGCCAGCACAGATACGCAGTATTTT. This sequence encodes CASGLVIAGASTDTQYF.

A single count supports this clonotype. The genes are TRBV7-3 and TRBJ2-3; 11 bases align to TRBD2. The germline V gene has CDR1 SGHTA and CDR2 FQGTGA. The V gene end was trimmed by 3 bases and the J gene end by 5 bases; junction bases not matched to a gene: 4. The CDR3 is made up of 15 amino acids. As DNA, the CDR3 is TGTGCCAGCAGCTTTAGCGGGAGGGGGGGAGATACGCAGTATTTT. Translation gives CASSFSGRGGDTQYF.

The sample holds a few counts of this clonotype. The chain uses TRBV7-6 and TRBJ1-2, with D unclear. CDR1 SGHVS and CDR2 FNYEAQ come from the germline V gene. CDR3 length: 16 residues. V lost 3 bases and J 4 bases, leaving 18 bases between the germline ends. CDR3 coding DNA: TGTGCCAGCAGCTTCGCGGGATCAGTACGTATCTATGGCTACACCTTC. Translated: CASSFAGSVRIYGYTF.

As for this clonotype: One end of the junction varies from germline; a read error may be responsible. This chain joins TRBV3-1 and TRBJ2-1; D may be TRBD1 (5 bases). CDR1 is LGHDT, CDR2 YNNKEL, per germline (reference sequence). The CDR3 sequence is 15 residues long. The CDR3 protein is CARSRCSRVGNEQFF. Written as DNA, the CDR3 is TGTGCCAGAAGCCGATGTAGCAGGGTTGGCAATGAGCAGTTCTTC.

The chain carries TRBV27 and TRBJ1-1; no clear D. The CDR3 sequence is 11 residues long. Germline loops: CDR1 MNHEY, CDR2 SMNVEV (reference sequence). The germline V and J ends were trimmed by 10 bases and 0 bases, with 6 bases remaining between them. The CDR3: CATVLNTEAFF. The CDR3 DNA is TGTGCCACCGTGTTGAACACTGAAGCTTTCTTT.